This T cell receptor (beta chain) was captured by sequencing in a study of CD8 T cells in ankylosing spondylitis. Notes on the study in general: For ankylosing spondylitis blood, a TCR beta motif of 7 or 8 highly homologous variants appeared characteristic. Enrichment of disease-linked clones was reportedly significant in matched ankylosing spondylitis synovial fluid. Disease-linked clones proved CD8+ and comparatively uncommon in peripheral blood.

This clonotype occurred many times. Its antigen is currently unknown. V lost 6 bases and J 1 base, leaving 6 bases between the germline ends. CDR3 length equals 12 residues. TCRdb used MiXCR to reprocess the 5' RACE reads, holding one entry per CDR3 protein. The profile shows just over 300,000 distinct CDR3 sequences, under 25% of them singletons. Specimen: blood, either unsorted or a sorted T cell fraction (not recorded which). This receptor was taken from a female donor with ankylosing spondylitis or in good health (not recorded which). The chain combines TRBV12-3 or TRBV12-4 with TRBJ1-1, with no clear D. The CDR3 DNA follows: TGTGCCAGCAGAACGGGGAACACTGAAGCTTTCTTT. Residues: CASRTGNTEAFF.